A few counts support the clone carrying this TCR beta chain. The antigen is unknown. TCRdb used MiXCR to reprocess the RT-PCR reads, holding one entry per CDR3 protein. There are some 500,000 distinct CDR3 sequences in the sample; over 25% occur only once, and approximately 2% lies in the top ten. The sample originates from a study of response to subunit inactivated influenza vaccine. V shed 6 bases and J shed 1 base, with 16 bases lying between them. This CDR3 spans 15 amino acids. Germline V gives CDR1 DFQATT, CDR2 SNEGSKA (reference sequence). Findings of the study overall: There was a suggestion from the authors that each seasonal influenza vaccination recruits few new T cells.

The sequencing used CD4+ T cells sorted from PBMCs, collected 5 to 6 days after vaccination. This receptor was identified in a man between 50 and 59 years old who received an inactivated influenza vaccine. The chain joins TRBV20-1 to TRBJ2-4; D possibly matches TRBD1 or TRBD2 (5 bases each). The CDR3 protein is CSASGWGTAKNIQYF. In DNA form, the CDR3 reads TGCAGTGCCTCGGGCTGGGGGACGGCCAAAAACATTCAGTACTTC.